This T cell receptor (beta chain) appears in the sequencing data of a study of beta chain features in type 1 diabetes. Overall study results and limits: Lower insertion and higher deletion counts appeared at VDJ junctions in type 1 diabetes patients.

Via the markers CD45RO/CCR7/CD25/CD127/CD95/CD27, stem cell-like memory, regulatory, central memory and naive CD4+ cells were sorted. Each population that was sorted was more than 98% pure. Isolated RNA was reverse transcribed in full, so expressed TCRB transcripts were sequenced. Repertoires were generated with immunoSEQ multiplex PCR, while TCRdb's copy carries only in-frame clones and drops some. The sample holds approximately 400,000 clones; over 12% are singletons and the top ten take approximately 0.019%. In regard to this clone: The antigen remains unidentified.

V shed 8 bases and J shed 0 bases, with 17 bases lying between them. From germline, CDR1 is SQVTM and CDR2 ANQGSEA. This CDR3 is 14 amino acids long. What was sequenced was naive CD4+ T cells from blood. V is TRBV29-1 and J is TRBJ2-7; perhaps TRBD2 as D (6 bases). This clonotype was obtained from a woman aged 18-29 years in good health. The CDR3 DNA reads TGCAGCATAATGCGGGGCTCAAGCTCCTACGAGCAGTACTTC. Its protein product is CSIMRGSSSYEQYF.